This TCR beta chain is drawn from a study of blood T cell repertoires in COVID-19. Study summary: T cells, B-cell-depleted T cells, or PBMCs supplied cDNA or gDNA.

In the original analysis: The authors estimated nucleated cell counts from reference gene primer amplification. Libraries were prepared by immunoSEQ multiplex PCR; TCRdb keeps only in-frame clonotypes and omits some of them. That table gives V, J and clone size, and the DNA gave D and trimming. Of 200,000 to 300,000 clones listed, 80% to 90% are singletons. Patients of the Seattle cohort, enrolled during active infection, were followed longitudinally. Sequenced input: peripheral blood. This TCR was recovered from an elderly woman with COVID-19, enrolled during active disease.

The CDR3 coding sequence is TGTGCCAGCAGCGGAGGGCCCCACGAGCAGTACTTC. This encodes CASSGGPHEQYF. The rearrangement links TRBV7-2 to TRBJ2-7; a weak D match, TRBD2 (6 bases). CDR3 size: 12 residues. Germline CDR1 is SGHTA and CDR2 is FQGNSA. V lost 5 bases and J lost 5, with 10 bases in between.